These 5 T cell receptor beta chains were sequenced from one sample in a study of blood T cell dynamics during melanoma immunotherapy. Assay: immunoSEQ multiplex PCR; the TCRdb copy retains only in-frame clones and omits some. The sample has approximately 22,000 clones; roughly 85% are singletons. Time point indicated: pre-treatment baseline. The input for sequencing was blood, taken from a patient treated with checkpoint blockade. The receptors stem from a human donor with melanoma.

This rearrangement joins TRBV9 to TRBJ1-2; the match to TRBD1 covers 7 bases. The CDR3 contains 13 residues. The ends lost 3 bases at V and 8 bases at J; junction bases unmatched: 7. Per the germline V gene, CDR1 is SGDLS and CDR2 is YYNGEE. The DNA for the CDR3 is TGTGCCAGCAGCGCGACAGGGTCGGAAGGCTACACCTTC. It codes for CASSATGSEGYTF.

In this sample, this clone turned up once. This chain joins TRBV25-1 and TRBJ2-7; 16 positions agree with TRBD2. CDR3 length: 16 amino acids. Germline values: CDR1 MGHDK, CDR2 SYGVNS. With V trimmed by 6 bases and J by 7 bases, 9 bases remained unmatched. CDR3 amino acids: CASSLSGTSGRGEQYF. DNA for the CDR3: TGTGCCAGCAGCCTCTCCGGGACTAGCGGGAGGGGAGAGCAGTACTTC.

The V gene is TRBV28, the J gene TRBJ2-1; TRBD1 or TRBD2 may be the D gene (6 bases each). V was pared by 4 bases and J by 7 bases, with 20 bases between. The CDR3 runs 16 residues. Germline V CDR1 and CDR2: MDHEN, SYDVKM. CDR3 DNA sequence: TGTGCCAGCAGTTCAACCCCGGGGGCGGAGGGGAATGAGCAGTTCTTC. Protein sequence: CASSSTPGAEGNEQFF.

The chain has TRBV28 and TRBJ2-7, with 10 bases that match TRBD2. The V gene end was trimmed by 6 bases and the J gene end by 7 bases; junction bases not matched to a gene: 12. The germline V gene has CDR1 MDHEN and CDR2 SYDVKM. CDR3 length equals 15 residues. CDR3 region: CASRDEREGRWEQYF. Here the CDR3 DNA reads TGTGCCAGCAGGGACGAGCGGGAGGGCCGTTGGGAGCAGTACTTC.

The chain's CDR3 is CASSPRQGGTGELFF. In DNA, the CDR3 is TGTGCCAGCAGCCCAAGACAGGGGGGGACCGGGGAGCTGTTTTTT. The genes are TRBV7-2 and TRBJ2-2, with 9 bases fitting TRBD1. The CDR3 extends over 15 amino acids. V shed 5 bases and J 5 bases; nucleotides not matched to a gene: 6. Germline lookup yields CDR1 SGHTA and CDR2 FQGNSA.